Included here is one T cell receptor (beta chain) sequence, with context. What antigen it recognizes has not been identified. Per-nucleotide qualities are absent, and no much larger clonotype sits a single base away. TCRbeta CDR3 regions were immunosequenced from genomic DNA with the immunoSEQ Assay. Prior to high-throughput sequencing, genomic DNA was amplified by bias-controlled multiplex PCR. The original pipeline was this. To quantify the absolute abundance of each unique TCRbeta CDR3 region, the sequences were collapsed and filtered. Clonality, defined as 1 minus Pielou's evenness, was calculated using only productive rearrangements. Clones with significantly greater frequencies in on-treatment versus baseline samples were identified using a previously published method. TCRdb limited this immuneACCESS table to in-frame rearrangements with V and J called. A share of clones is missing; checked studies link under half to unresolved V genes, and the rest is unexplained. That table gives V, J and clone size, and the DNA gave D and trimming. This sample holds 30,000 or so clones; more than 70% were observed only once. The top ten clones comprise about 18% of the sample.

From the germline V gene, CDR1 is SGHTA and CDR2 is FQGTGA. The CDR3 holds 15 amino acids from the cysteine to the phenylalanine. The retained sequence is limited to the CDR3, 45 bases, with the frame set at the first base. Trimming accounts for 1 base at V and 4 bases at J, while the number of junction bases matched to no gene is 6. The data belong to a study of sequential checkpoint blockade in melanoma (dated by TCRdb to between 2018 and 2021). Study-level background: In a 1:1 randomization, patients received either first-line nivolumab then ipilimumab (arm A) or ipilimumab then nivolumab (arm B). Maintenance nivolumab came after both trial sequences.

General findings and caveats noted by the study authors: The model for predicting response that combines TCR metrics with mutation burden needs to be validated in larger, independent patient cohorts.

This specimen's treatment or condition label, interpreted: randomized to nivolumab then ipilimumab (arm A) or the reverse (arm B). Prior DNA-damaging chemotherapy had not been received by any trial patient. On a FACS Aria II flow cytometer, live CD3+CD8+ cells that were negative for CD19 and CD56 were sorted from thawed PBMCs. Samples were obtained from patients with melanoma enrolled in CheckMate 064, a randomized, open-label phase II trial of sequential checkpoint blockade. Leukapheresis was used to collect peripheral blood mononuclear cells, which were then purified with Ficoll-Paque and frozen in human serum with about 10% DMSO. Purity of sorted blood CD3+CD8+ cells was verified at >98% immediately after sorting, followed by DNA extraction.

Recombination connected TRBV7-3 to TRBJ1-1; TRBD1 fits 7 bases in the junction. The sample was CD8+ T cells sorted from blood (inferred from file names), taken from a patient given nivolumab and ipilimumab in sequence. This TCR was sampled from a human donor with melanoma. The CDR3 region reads CASSLMSTGATEAFF. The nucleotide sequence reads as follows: TGTGCCAGCAGCTTAATGAGCACAGGGGCCACTGAAGCTTTCTTT.